These T cell receptor beta chains were read from a single sample in a study of blood T cell repertoires in COVID-19. Sequencing used immunoSEQ multiplex PCR; TCRdb keeps in-frame clones, though not all of them. The sample has under 550,000 clones; roughly 90% are singletons. The specimen sequenced was peripheral blood. The receptors derive from a man between 18 and 29 years old with COVID-19, enrolled during active disease. Each CDR3 is given with its conserved first and last residue. Each record gives: CDR3 DNA, CDR3 protein, clone size, V gene, J gene, D gene. The D gene is left open where the match is weak. Where a row states a size, it is once, few, many or the class of an expanded clone; other rows omit it.

CDR3nt: TGTGCCAGCAGCTCCCTTAAATCCTCCGGGGAGCTGTTTTTT
CDR3aa: CASSSLKSSGELFF
abundance: NA
v_gene: TRBV6-6
j_gene: TRBJ2-2
d_gene: NA

CDR3nt: TGTGCCAGCAGTTTGGGACAGGGAGACGAGCAGTACTTC
CDR3aa: CASSLGQGDEQYF
abundance: NA
v_gene: TRBV12-3/TRBV12-4
j_gene: TRBJ2-7
d_gene: TRBD1

CDR3nt: TGTGCCAGCAGTTTTTCTAGGACTTATGGCTACACCTTC
CDR3aa: CASSFSRTYGYTF
abundance: NA
v_gene: TRBV6-5
j_gene: TRBJ1-2
d_gene: NA

CDR3nt: TGTGCCAGCAGCTTGGAACGGACTGAAGCTTTCTTT
CDR3aa: CASSLERTEAFF
abundance: NA
v_gene: TRBV5-6
j_gene: TRBJ1-1
d_gene: NA

CDR3nt: TGTGCCAGCCTGGGACTGAACGGAATCTATGGCTACACCTTC
CDR3aa: CASLGLNGIYGYTF
abundance: NA
v_gene: TRBV2
j_gene: TRBJ1-2
d_gene: NA

CDR3nt: TGCGCCAGCAGCTTGGGGCCTAGCGGGGGCACAGATACGCAGTATTTT
CDR3aa: CASSLGPSGGTDTQYF
abundance: NA
v_gene: TRBV5-1
j_gene: TRBJ2-3
d_gene: TRBD2

CDR3nt: TGTGCCTGGAGTGGTAGCGGGAGTGGAGAGCAGTTCTTC
CDR3aa: CAWSGSGSGEQFF
abundance: NA
v_gene: TRBV30
j_gene: TRBJ2-1
d_gene: TRBD2

CDR3nt: TGCGCCAGCAGCTTGGCGGTGGAGTCCCTGAACACCGGGGAGCTGTTTTTT
CDR3aa: CASSLAVESLNTGELFF
abundance: NA
v_gene: TRBV5-1
j_gene: TRBJ2-2
d_gene: NA

CDR3nt: TGTGCCAGCTCACACGGACAGTTCCCTCCAAATTCACCCCTCCACTTT
CDR3aa: CASSHGQFPPNSPLHF
abundance: NA
v_gene: TRBV18
j_gene: TRBJ1-6
d_gene: NA

CDR3nt: TGTGCCAGCTCACCAAATATAGGGGCAGAGACCCAGTACTTC
CDR3aa: CASSPNIGAETQYF
abundance: NA
v_gene: TRBV18
j_gene: TRBJ2-5
d_gene: NA

CDR3nt: TGTGCCAGCACACATACTAGCGGGCTGAACTACGAGCAGTACTTC
CDR3aa: CASTHTSGLNYEQYF
abundance: NA
v_gene: TRBV5-6
j_gene: TRBJ2-7
d_gene: TRBD2

CDR3nt: TGCGCCAGCGGACCTCGGGACAGTTCTTTCGAGCAGTACTTC
CDR3aa: CASGPRDSSFEQYF
abundance: once
v_gene: TRBV5-1
j_gene: TRBJ2-7
d_gene: TRBD1

CDR3nt: TGTGCCAGCTGGGATTTAGGCGGGACTGAAGCTTTCTTT
CDR3aa: CASWDLGGTEAFF
abundance: NA
v_gene: TRBV6-5
j_gene: TRBJ1-1
d_gene: NA

CDR3nt: TGTGCCAGCAGGGACAGGGCCCAATACGAGCAGTACTTC
CDR3aa: CASRDRAQYEQYF
abundance: NA
v_gene: TRBV6-5
j_gene: TRBJ2-7
d_gene: TRBD1

CDR3nt: TGTGCCAGCAGCCAGGACAGGGGCTACACCTTC
CDR3aa: CASSQDRGYTF
abundance: NA
v_gene: TRBV7-9
j_gene: TRBJ1-2
d_gene: TRBD1

CDR3nt: TGCGCCAGCAGCTTCCCTAGCGGAAACAATGAGCAGTTCTTC
CDR3aa: CASSFPSGNNEQFF
abundance: few
v_gene: TRBV5-1
j_gene: TRBJ2-1
d_gene: TRBD2

CDR3nt: TGCAGCGGTGGAAGTTTGAGGGACACTGAAGCTTTCTTT
CDR3aa: CSGGSLRDTEAFF
abundance: NA
v_gene: TRBV29-1
j_gene: TRBJ1-1
d_gene: NA

CDR3nt: TGTGCCATCGGGACAGGGGCCCGCTATGGCTACACCTTC
CDR3aa: CAIGTGARYGYTF
abundance: NA
v_gene: TRBV2
j_gene: TRBJ1-2
d_gene: TRBD1

CDR3nt: TGCGCCAGCGGGGAGATTACGAACACCGGGGAGCTGTTTTTT
CDR3aa: CASGEITNTGELFF
abundance: NA
v_gene: TRBV4-1
j_gene: TRBJ2-2
d_gene: NA

CDR3nt: TGTGCCAGCAGTACCGAGGGCGTTTGGGGAGGGCCAACAAATGAGCAGTTCTTC
CDR3aa: CASSTEGVWGGPTNEQFF
abundance: NA
v_gene: TRBV14
j_gene: TRBJ2-1
d_gene: TRBD2

CDR3nt: TGCAGCGTTGCCTTCTCTGGAAACACCATATATTTT
CDR3aa: CSVAFSGNTIYF
abundance: NA
v_gene: TRBV29-1
j_gene: TRBJ1-3
d_gene: NA

CDR3nt: TGTGCCAGCAGCTTGGAGGTGGACACCGAGCAGTACTTC
CDR3aa: CASSLEVDTEQYF
abundance: NA
v_gene: TRBV5-4
j_gene: TRBJ2-7
d_gene: NA

CDR3nt: TGCGCCAGCGGGACAGCCTATAATTCACCCCTCCACTTT
CDR3aa: CASGTAYNSPLHF
abundance: NA
v_gene: TRBV5-1
j_gene: TRBJ1-6
d_gene: TRBD1

CDR3nt: TGTGCCTCTTACGGGTCTCATGAGCAGTTCTTC
CDR3aa: CASYGSHEQFF
abundance: NA
v_gene: TRBV6-5
j_gene: TRBJ2-1
d_gene: NA

CDR3nt: TGTGCCAGCAGTTTCATTGTAGCGGGAGTTGCCGGGGAGCTGTTTTTT
CDR3aa: CASSFIVAGVAGELFF
abundance: NA
v_gene: TRBV27
j_gene: TRBJ2-2
d_gene: TRBD2

CDR3nt: TGTGCCAGCAGCCCCGTTTTGGGACAGGGCCGCTTCGAGCAGTACTTC
CDR3aa: CASSPVLGQGRFEQYF
abundance: few
v_gene: TRBV5-4
j_gene: TRBJ2-7
d_gene: TRBD1

CDR3nt: TGCGCCAGCAGCCAAGATACGGGGACTGAAGCTTTCTTT
CDR3aa: CASSQDTGTEAFF
abundance: NA
v_gene: TRBV4-1
j_gene: TRBJ1-1
d_gene: NA

CDR3nt: TGTGCCAGCAGCCGGACTAGCGGAGGTAGAGAGACCCAGTACTTC
CDR3aa: CASSRTSGGRETQYF
abundance: NA
v_gene: TRBV7-9
j_gene: TRBJ2-5
d_gene: TRBD2

CDR3nt: TGTGCCAGCAGTTTATCGGGACAGGCCGCTTCACCCCTCCACTTT
CDR3aa: CASSLSGQAASPLHF
abundance: NA
v_gene: TRBV27
j_gene: TRBJ1-6
d_gene: TRBD1

CDR3nt: TGTGCCAGCAGAGCTCACACCGGGGAGCTGTTTTTT
CDR3aa: CASRAHTGELFF
abundance: NA
v_gene: TRBV6-5
j_gene: TRBJ2-2
d_gene: NA

CDR3nt: TGCGCCAGCAGCCTATGGACAGGGCAAGAGACCCAGTACTTC
CDR3aa: CASSLWTGQETQYF
abundance: NA
v_gene: TRBV5-1
j_gene: TRBJ2-5
d_gene: TRBD1

CDR3nt: TGTGCCAGCAGTCAAGGGAGGGTCGGATCACCCCTCCACTTT
CDR3aa: CASSQGRVGSPLHF
abundance: NA
v_gene: TRBV3-1/TRBV3-2
j_gene: TRBJ1-6
d_gene: NA

CDR3nt: TGTGCCAGCTCACTATTACAGGGTGGGGGAATGAACACTGAAGCTTTCTTT
CDR3aa: CASSLLQGGGMNTEAFF
abundance: NA
v_gene: TRBV18
j_gene: TRBJ1-1
d_gene: NA

CDR3nt: TGTGCCAGCAGTTTACTCGGGAGTTTATACGAGCAGTACTTC
CDR3aa: CASSLLGSLYEQYF
abundance: once
v_gene: TRBV27
j_gene: TRBJ2-7
d_gene: NA

CDR3nt: TGTGCCTGGAGTGAGATGACAGGGATGAACACTGAAGCTTTCTTT
CDR3aa: CAWSEMTGMNTEAFF
abundance: NA
v_gene: TRBV30
j_gene: TRBJ1-1
d_gene: TRBD1

CDR3nt: TGTGCCAGCAGCACCTATCGGGGTCCGCCGGAAGCTTTCTTT
CDR3aa: CASSTYRGPPEAFF
abundance: NA
v_gene: TRBV21-1
j_gene: TRBJ1-1
d_gene: NA

CDR3nt: TGTGCCAGCAGCGATCAGGGTAATGAGCAGTTCTTC
CDR3aa: CASSDQGNEQFF
abundance: NA
v_gene: TRBV2
j_gene: TRBJ2-1
d_gene: NA

CDR3nt: TGCGCCAGCACTGGCAGCTGGGGGGACTATGGCTACACCTTC
CDR3aa: CASTGSWGDYGYTF
abundance: NA
v_gene: TRBV5-1
j_gene: TRBJ1-2
d_gene: NA

CDR3nt: TGTGCCAGCAGCCCCGGACTAGCGGGGGGGTCTGGCACCTACAATGAGCAGTTCTTC
CDR3aa: CASSPGLAGGSGTYNEQFF
abundance: NA
v_gene: TRBV6-4
j_gene: TRBJ2-1
d_gene: TRBD2

CDR3nt: TGTGCCAGCAGTTTATTGGGGGCCTCTGGGGCCAACGTCCTGACTTTC
CDR3aa: CASSLLGASGANVLTF
abundance: NA
v_gene: TRBV27
j_gene: TRBJ2-6
d_gene: NA